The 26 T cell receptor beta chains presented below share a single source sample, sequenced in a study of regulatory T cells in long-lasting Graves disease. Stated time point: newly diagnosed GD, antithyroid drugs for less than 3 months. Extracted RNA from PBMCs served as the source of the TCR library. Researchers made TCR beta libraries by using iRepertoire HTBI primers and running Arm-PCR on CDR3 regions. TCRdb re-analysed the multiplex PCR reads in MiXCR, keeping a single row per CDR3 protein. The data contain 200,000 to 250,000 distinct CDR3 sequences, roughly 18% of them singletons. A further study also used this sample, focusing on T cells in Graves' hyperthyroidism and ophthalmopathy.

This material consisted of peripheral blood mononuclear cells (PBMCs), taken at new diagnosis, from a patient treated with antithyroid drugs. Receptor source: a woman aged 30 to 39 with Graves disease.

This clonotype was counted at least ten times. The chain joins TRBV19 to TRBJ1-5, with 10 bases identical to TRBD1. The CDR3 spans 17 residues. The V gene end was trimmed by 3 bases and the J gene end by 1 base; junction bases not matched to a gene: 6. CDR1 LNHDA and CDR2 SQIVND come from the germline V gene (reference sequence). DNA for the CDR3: TGTGCCAGTAGTATCCGACAGGGGGCAAGAAGCAATCAGCCCCAGCATTTT. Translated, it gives CASSIRQGARSNQPQHF.

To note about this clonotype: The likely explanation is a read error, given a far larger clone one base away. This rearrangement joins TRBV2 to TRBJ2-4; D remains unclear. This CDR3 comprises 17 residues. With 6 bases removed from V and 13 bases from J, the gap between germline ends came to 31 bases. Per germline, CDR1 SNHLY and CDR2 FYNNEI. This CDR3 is CASSPWGGQVPYNEQYF. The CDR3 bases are TGTGCCAGCAGCCCGTGGGGTGGGCAGGTACCTTACAATGAGCAGTACTTC.

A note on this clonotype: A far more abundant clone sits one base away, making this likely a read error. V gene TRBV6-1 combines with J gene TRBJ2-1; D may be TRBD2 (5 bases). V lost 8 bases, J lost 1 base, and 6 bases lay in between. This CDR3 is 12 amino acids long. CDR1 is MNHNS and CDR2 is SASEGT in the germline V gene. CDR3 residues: CASQRSYNEQFF. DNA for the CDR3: TGTGCCAGCCAGCGGTCCTACAATGAGCAGTTCTTC.

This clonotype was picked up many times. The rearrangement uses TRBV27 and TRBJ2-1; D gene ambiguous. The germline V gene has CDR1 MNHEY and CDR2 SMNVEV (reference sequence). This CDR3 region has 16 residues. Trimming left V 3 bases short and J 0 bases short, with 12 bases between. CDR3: CASSFKGTLSYNEQFF. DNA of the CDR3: TGTGCCAGCAGTTTTAAGGGAACTCTCTCCTACAATGAGCAGTTCTTC.

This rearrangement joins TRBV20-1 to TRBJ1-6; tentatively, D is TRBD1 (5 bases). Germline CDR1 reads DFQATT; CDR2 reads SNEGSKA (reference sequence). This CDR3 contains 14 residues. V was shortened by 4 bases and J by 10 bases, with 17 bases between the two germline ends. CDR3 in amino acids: CSAIGDSISSPLHF. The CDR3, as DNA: TGCAGTGCTATTGGAGACAGTATCTCCTCACCCCTCCACTTT.

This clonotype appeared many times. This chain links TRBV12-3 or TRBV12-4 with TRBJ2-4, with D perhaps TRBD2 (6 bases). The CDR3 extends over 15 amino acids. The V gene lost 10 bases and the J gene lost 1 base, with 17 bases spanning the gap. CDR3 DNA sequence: TGTGCCACCGGGGGTTGGGAAGGGGCCAAAAACATTCAGTACTTC. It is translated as CATGGWEGAKNIQYF.

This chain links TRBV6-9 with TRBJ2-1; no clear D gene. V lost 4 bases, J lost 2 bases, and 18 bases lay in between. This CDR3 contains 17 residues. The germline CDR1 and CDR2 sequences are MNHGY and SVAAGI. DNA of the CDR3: TGTGCCAGCAGTTTTTTGCGCCCTACAATAACCTACAATGAGCAGTTCTTC. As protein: CASSFLRPTITYNEQFF.

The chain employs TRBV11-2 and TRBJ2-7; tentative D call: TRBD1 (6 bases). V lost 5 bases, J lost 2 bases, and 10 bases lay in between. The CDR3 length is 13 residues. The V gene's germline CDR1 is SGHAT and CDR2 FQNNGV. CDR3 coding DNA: TGTGCCAGCAGCCCAGGACAGACCTACGAGCAGTACTTC. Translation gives CASSPGQTYEQYF.

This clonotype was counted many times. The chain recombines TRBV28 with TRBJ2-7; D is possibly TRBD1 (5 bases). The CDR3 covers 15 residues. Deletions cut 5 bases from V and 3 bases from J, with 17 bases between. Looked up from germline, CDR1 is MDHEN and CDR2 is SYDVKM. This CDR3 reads CASSPRAQGLYEQYF. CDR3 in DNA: TGTGCCAGCAGTCCCCGGGCCCAGGGCCTCTACGAGCAGTACTTC.

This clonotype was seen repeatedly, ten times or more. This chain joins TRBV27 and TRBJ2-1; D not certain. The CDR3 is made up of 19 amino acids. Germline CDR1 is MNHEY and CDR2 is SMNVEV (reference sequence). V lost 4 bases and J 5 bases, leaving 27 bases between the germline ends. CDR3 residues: CASSSEGPGFSGSDNEQFF. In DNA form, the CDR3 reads TGTGCCAGCAGTTCCGAAGGGCCCGGGTTCTCTGGGTCGGACAATGAGCAGTTCTTC.

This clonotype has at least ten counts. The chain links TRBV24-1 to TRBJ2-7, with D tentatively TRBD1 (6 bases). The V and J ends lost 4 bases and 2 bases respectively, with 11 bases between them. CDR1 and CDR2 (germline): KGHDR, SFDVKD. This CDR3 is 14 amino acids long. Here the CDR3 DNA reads TGTGCCACCAGTGACTCCGGGACAACCTACGAGCAGTACTTC. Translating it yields CATSDSGTTYEQYF.

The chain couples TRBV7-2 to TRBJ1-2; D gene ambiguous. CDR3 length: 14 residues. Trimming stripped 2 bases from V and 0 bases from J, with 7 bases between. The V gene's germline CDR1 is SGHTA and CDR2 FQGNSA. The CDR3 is CASSLQISNYGYTF. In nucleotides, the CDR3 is TGTGCCAGCAGCTTACAGATCTCTAACTATGGCTACACCTTC.

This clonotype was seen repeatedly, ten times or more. In nucleotides, the CDR3 is TGTGCCAGTAGTATAGTAGGCCACGATGAGCAGTTCTTC. Translating it yields CASSIVGHDEQFF. V gene TRBV19 combines with J gene TRBJ2-1; D not certain. This CDR3 comprises 13 residues. V was pared by 1 base and J by 8 bases, with 9 bases between. CDR1 and CDR2 (germline): LNHDA, SQIVND (reference sequence).

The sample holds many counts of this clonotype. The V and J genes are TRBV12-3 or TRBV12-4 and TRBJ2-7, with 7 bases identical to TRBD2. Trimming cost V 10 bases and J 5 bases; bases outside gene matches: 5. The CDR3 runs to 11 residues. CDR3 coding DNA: TGTGCCACCCGGGGAGGGGACGAGCAGTACTTC. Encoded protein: CATRGGDEQYF.

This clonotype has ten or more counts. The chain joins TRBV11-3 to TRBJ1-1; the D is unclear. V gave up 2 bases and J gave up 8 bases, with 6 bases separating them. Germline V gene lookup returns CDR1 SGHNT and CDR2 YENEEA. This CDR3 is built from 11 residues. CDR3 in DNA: TGTGCCAGCAGCTTAATCGACGAAGCTTTCTTT. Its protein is CASSLIDEAFF.

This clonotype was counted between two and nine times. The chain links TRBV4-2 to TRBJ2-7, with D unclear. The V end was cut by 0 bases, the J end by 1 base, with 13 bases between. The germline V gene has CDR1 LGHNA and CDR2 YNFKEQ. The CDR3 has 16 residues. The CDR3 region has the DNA TGTGCCAGCAGCCAAGATCTTCTCTACGGATCCTACGAGCAGTACTTC. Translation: CASSQDLLYGSYEQYF.

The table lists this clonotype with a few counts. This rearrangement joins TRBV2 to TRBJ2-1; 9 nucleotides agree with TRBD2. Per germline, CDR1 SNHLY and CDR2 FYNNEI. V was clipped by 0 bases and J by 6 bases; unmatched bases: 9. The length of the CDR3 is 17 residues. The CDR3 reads CASSEAPVAGVGNEQFF. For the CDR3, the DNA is TGTGCCAGCAGTGAAGCGCCAGTAGCGGGAGTAGGCAATGAGCAGTTCTTC.

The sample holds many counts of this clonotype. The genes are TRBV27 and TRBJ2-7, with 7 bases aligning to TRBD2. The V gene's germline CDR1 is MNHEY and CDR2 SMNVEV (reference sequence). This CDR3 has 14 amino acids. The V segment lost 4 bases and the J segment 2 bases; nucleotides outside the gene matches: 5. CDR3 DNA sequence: TGTGCCAGCAGTTCCGGGGGGAGGGCCTACGAGCAGTACTTC. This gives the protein CASSSGGRAYEQYF.

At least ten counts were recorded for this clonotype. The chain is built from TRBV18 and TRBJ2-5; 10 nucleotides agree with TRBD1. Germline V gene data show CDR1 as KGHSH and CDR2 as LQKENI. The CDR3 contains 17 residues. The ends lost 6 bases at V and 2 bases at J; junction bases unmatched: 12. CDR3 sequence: CASSSGPRTGGQETQYF. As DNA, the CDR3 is TGTGCCAGCTCGTCCGGGCCCCGGACAGGGGGTCAAGAGACCCAGTACTTC.

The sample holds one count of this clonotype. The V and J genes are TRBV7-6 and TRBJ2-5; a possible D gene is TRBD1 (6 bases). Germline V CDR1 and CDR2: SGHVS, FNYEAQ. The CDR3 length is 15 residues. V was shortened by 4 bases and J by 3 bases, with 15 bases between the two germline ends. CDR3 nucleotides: TGTGCCAGCAGCTCTGGATGGGGGCTTGAAGAGACCCAGTACTTC. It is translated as CASSSGWGLEETQYF.

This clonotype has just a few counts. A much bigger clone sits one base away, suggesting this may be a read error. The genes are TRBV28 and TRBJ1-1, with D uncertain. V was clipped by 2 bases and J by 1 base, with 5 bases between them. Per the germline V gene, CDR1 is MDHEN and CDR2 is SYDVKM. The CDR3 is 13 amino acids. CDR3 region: CASSLMRNTEAFF. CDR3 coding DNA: TGTGCCAGCAGTTTAATGAGGAACACTGAAGCTTTCTTT.

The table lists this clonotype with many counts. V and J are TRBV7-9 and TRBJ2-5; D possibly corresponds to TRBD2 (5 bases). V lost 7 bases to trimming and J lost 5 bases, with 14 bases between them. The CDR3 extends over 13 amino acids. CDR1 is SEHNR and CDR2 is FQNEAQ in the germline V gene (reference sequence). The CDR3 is CASTPGLLETQYF. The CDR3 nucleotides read TGTGCCAGCACACCAGGACTTTTGGAGACCCAGTACTTC.

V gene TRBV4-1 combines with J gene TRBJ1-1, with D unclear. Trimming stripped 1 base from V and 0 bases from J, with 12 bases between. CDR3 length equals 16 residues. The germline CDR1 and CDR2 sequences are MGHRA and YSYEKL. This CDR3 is CASSQVFIQVNTEAFF. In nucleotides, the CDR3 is TGCGCCAGCAGCCAAGTTTTTATTCAGGTGAACACTGAAGCTTTCTTT.

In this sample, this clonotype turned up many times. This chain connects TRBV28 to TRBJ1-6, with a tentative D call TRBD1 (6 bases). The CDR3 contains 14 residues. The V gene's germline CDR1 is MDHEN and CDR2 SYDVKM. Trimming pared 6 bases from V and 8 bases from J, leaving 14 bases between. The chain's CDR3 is CASSRQVVDSPLHF. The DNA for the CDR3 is TGTGCCAGCAGCCGACAGGTCGTGGATTCACCCCTCCACTTT. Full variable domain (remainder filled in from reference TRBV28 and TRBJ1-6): DVKVTQSSRYLVKRTGEKVFLECVQDMDHENMFWYRQDPGLGLRLIYFSYDVKMKEKGDIPEGYSVSREKKERFSLILESASTNQTSMYLCASSRQVVDSPLHFGNGTRLTVT.

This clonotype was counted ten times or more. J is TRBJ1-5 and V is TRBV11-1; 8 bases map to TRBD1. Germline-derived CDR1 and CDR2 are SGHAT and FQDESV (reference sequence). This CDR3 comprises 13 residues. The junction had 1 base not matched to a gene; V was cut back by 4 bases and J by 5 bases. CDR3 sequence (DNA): TGTGCCAGCAGCTCGACAGGGGATCAGCCCCAGCATTTT. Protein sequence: CASSSTGDQPQHF.

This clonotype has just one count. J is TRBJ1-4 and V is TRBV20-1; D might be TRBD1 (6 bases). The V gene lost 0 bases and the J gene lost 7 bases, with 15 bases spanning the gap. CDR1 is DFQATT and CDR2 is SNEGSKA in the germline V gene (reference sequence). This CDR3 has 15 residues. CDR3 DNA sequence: TGCAGTGCTAGAGATGACAGGAACGGATTTGAAAAACTGTTTTTT. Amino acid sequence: CSARDDRNGFEKLFF.